This T cell receptor beta chain was identified in a study of T cell responses to AZD1222 COVID-19 vaccine. Whole-study results and caveats: Targeting of unmutated variant regions was reportedly seen in nearly half of spike-specific TCRs. No repertoire was sampled before or during the peak T cell response, only after it. Elevations in Spike-specific TCR breadth and depth followed administration of two AZD1222 doses. Only a handful of AZD1222 recipients, more than 5 in all, had baseline seropositivity.

Germline V gene lookup returns CDR1 KGHDR and CDR2 SFDVKD. The junction had 4 bases not matched to a gene; V was cut back by 5 bases and J by 0 bases. This CDR3 has 16 amino acids. Assay used: immunoSEQ multiplex PCR; TCRdb lists only in-frame clones, some missing. The sample includes 130,000 to 150,000 clones, approximately 78% of them seen just once. Remarks on this clone: What it recognizes is unknown.

This chain joins TRBV24-1 and TRBJ2-5; 11 nucleotides align to TRBD2. The sample consisted of peripheral blood, taken on day 0 of MenACWY control vaccination. This TCR was sampled from an adult in good health. The CDR3 protein is CATSGRLAGHQETQYF. The CDR3 nucleotides are TGTGCCACCAGTGGCCGACTAGCGGGACACCAAGAGACCCAGTACTTC.